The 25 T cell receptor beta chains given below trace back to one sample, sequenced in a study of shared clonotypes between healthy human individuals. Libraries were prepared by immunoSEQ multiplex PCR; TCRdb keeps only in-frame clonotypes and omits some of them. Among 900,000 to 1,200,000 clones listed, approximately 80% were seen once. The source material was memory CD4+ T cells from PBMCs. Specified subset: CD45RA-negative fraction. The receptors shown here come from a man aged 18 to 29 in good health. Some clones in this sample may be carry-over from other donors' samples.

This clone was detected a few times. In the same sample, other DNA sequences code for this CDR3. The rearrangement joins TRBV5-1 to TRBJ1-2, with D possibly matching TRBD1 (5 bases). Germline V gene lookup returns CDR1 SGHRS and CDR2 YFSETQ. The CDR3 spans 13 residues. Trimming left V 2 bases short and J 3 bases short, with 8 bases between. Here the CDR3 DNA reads TGCGCCAGCAGCTTCGACAGTGACTATGGCTACACCTTC. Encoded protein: CASSFDSDYGYTF.

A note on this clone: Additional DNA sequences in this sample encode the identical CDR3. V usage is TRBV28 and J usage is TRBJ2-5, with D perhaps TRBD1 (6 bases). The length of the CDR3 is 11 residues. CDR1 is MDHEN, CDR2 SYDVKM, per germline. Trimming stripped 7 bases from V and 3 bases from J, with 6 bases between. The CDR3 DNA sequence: TGTGCCAGCACAGGGGAAGAGACCCAGTACTTC. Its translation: CASTGEETQYF.

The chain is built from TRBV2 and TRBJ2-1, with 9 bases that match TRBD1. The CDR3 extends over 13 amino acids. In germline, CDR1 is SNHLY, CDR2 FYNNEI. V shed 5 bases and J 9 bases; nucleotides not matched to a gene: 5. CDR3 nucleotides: TGTGCCAGCAGTACAGGGGGCTCGATTGAGCAGTTCTTC. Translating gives CASSTGGSIEQFF. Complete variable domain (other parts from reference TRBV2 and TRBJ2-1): EPEVTQTPSHQVTQMGQEVILRCVPISNHLYFYWYRQILGQKVEFLVSFYNNEISEKSEIFDDQFSVERPDGSNFTLKIRSTKLEDSAMYFCASSTGGSIEQFFGPGTRLTVL.

The DNA of the CDR3 is TGTGCCAGCAGCCCTATTCGGACTAGGTACAATGAGCAGTTCTTC. It encodes CASSPIRTRYNEQFF. V and J are TRBV12-1 and TRBJ2-1; TRBD2, the table's D call, was not compared with the DNA. TRBV12-1 is recorded as a pseudogene. The CDR3 covers 15 residues.

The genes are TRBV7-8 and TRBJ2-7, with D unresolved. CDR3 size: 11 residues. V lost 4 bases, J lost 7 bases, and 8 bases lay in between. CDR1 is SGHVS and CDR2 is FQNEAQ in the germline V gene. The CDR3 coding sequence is TGTGCCAGCAGCTCCCTTCTAGAGCAGTACTTC. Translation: CASSSLLEQYF.

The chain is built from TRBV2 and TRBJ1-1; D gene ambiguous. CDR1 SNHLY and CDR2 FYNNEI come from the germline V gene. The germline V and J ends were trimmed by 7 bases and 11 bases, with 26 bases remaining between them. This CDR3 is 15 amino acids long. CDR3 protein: CASKTQTRSRSTAFF. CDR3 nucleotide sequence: TGTGCCAGCAAAACGCAAACACGGTCTCGATCGACGGCTTTCTTT.

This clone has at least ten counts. In DNA, the CDR3 is TGTGCCAGCAGCTTAGAAGGGCGCAATCAGCCCCAGCATTTT. Its translation is CASSLEGRNQPQHF. V usage is TRBV7-9 and J usage is TRBJ1-5, with D uncertain. Germline V gives CDR1 SEHNR, CDR2 FQNEAQ (reference sequence). V was pared by 1 base and J by 2 bases, with 6 bases between. The CDR3 loop spans 14 amino acids. Complete variable domain (other parts from reference TRBV7-9 and TRBJ1-5): DTGVSQNPRHKITKRGQNVTFRCDPISEHNRLYWYRQTLGQGPEFLTYFQNEAQLEKSRLLSDRFSAERPKGSFSTLEIQRTEQGDSAMYLCASSLEGRNQPQHFGDGTRLSIL.

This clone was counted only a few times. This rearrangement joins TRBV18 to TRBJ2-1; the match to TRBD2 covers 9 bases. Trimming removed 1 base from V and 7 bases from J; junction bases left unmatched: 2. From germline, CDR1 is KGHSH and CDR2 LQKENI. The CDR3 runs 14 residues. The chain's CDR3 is CASSPRTSGNEQFF. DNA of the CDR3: TGTGCCAGCTCACCACGAACTAGCGGGAATGAGCAGTTCTTC.

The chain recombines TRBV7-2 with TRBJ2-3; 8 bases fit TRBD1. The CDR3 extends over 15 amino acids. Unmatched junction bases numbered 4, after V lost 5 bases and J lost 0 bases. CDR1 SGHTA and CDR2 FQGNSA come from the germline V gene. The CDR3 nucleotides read TGTGCCAGCAGCAGCGACAGGGGAAGCACAGATACGCAGTATTTT. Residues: CASSSDRGSTDTQYF.

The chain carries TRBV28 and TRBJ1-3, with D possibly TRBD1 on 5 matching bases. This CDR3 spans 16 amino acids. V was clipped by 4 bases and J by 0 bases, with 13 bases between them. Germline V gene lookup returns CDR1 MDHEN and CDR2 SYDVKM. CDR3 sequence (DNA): TGTGCCAGCAGTTCCGGGACTTTTGTCTCTGGAAACACCATATATTTT. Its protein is CASSSGTFVSGNTIYF.

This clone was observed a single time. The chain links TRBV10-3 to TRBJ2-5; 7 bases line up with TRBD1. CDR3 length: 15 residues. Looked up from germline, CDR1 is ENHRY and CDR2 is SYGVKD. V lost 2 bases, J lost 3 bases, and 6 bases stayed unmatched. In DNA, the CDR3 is TGTGCCATCAGTGAGATGAACAGGGGAAAAGAGACCCAGTACTTC. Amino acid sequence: CAISEMNRGKETQYF.

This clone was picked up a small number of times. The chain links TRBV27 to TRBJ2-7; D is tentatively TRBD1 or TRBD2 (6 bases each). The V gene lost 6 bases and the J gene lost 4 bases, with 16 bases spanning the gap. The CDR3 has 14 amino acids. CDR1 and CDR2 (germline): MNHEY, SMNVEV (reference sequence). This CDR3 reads CASRFTGGGYEQYF. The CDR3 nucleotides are TGTGCCAGCAGGTTCACAGGAGGGGGGTACGAGCAGTACTTC.

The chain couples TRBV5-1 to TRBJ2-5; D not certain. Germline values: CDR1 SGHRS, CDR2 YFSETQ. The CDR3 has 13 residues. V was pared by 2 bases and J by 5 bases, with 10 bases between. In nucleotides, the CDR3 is TGCGCCAGCAGCTTCGTAAACGCGGAGACCCAGTACTTC. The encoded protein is CASSFVNAETQYF.

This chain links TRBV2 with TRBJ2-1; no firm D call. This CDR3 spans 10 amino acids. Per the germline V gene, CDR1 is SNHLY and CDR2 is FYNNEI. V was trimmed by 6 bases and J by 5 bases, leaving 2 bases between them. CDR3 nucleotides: TGTGCCAGCAGGCACAATGAGCAGTTCTTC. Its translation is CASRHNEQFF.

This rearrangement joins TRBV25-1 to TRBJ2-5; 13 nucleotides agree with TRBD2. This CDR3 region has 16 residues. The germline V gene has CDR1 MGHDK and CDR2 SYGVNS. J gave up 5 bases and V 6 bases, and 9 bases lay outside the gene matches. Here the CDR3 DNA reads TGTGCCAGCAGCGCGGGACTAGCGGGATGGGGGGAGACCCAGTACTTC. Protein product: CASSAGLAGWGETQYF.

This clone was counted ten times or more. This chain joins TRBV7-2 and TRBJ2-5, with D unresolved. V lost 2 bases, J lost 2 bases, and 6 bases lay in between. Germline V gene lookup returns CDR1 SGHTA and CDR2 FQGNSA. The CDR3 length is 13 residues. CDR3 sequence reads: CASSLSRQETQYF. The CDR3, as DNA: TGTGCCAGCAGCTTATCCAGACAAGAGACCCAGTACTTC.

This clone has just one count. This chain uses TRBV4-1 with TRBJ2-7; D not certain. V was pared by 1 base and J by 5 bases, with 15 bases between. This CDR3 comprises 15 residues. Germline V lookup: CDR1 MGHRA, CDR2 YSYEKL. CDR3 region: CASSQVGVVVHEQYF. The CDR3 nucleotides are TGCGCCAGCAGCCAAGTTGGCGTAGTAGTCCACGAGCAGTACTTC.

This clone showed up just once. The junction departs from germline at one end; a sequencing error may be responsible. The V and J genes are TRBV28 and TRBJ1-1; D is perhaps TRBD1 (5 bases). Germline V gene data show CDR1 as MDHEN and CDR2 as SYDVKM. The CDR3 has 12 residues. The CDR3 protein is CASNTGGDALLF. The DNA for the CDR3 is TGTGCCAGCAACACCGGCGGGGACGCCCTCTTATTT.

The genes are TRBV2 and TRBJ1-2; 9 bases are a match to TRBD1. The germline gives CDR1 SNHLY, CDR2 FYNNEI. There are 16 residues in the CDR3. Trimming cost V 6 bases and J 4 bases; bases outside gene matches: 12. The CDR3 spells CASRTRDRASSYGYTF. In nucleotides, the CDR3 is TGTGCCAGCAGGACCCGGGACAGGGCTTCAAGCTATGGCTACACCTTC.

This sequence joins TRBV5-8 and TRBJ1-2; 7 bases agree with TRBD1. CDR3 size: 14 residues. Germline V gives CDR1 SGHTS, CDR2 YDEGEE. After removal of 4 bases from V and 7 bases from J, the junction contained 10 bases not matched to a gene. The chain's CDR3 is CASSEPDRLGGYTF. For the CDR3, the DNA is TGTGCCAGCAGCGAACCGGACAGGCTTGGTGGCTACACCTTC.

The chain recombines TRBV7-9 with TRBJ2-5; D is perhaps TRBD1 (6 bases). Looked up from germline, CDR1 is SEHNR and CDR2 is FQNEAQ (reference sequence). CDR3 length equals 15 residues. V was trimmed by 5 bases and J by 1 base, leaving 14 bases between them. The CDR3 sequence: CASSQIGQPQETQYF. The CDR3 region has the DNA TGTGCCAGCAGCCAGATTGGACAGCCCCAAGAGACCCAGTACTTC.

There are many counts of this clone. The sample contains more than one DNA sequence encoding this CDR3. CDR3 sequence reads: CSVGTGGVYGYTF. The CDR3 bases are TGCAGCGTCGGGACAGGGGGGGTGTATGGCTACACCTTC. This chain connects TRBV29-1 to TRBJ1-2; 11 bases line up with TRBD1. The trim removed 6 bases at V and 5 bases at J, leaving 5 bases unmatched. Per germline, CDR1 SQVTM and CDR2 ANQGSEA. CDR3 length equals 13 residues.

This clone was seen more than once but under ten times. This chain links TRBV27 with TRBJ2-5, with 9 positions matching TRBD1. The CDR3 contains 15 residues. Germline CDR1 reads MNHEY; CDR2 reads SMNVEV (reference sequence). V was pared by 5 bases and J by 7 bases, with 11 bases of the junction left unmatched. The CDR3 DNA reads TGTGCCAGCAGTATTCATTGGACAGGGGAGGCGACCCAGTACTTC. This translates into CASSIHWTGEATQYF.

The CDR3 DNA is TGCGCCAGCAGCCAAGGGCAGGGAGGCGGTCAGCCCCAGCATTTT. This translates into CASSQGQGGGQPQHF. This sequence joins TRBV4-1 and TRBJ1-5, with a tentative D call TRBD1 (5 bases). CDR1 and CDR2 from the germline V gene are MGHRA and YSYEKL. This CDR3 is 15 amino acids long. V lost 1 base and J 6 bases, leaving 13 bases between the germline ends.

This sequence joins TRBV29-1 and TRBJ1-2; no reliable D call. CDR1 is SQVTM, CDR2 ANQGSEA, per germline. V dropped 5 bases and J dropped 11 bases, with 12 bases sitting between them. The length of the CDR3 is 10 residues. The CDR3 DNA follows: TGCAGCGTTAACCACCCGGCGTACACCTTC. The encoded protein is CSVNHPAYTF. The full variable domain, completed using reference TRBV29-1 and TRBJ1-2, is SAVISQKPSRDICQRGTSLTIQCQVDSQVTMMFWYRQQPGQSLTLIATANQGSEATYESGFVIDKFPISRPNLTFSTLTVSNMSPEDSSIYLCSVNHPAYTFGSGTRLTVV.